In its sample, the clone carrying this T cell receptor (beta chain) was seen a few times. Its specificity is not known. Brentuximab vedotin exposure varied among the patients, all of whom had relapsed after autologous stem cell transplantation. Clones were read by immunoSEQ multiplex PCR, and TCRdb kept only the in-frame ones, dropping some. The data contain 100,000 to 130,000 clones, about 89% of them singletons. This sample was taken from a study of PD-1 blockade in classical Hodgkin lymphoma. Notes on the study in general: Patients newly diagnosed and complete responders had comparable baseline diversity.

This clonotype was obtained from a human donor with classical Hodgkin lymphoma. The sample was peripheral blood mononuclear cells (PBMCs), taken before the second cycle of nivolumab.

In nucleotides, the CDR3 is TGTGCCAGCAGTTCCCGACAGGGTCGGAGTGAAAAACTGTTTTTT. Translated, it gives CASSSRQGRSEKLFF. This chain uses TRBV28 with TRBJ1-4; 7 positions match TRBD1. Trimming took 4 bases from V and 7 from J; bases not matched to a gene: 9. This CDR3 has 15 amino acids. The germline CDR1 and CDR2 sequences are MDHEN and SYDVKM.